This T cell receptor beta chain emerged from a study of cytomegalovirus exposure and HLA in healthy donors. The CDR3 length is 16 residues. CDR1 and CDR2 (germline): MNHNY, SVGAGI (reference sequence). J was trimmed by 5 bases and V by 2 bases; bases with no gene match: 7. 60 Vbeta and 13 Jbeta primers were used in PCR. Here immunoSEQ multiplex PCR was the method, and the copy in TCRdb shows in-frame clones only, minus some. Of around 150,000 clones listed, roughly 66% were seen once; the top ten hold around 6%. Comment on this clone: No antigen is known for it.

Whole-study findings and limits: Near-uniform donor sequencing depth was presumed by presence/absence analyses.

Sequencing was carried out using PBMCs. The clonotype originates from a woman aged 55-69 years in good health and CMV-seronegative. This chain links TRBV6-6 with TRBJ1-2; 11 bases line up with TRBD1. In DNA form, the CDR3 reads TGTGCCAGCAGTTACGCTCCCGGGACAGGGGGATATGGCTACACCTTC. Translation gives CASSYAPGTGGYGYTF.